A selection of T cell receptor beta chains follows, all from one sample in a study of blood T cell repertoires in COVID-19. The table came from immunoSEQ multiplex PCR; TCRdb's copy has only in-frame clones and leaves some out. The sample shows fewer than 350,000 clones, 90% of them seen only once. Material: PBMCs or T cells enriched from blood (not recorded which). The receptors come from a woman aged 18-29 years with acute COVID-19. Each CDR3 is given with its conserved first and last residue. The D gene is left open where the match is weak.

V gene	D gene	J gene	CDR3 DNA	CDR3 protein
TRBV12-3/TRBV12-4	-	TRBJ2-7	TGTGCCAGCAGCCGTTTAGGAGACGAGCAGTACTTC	CASSRLGDEQYF
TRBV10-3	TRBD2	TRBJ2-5	TGTGCCATCAGTGAAACTAGCGGGAGTTTAGAGACCCAGTACTTC	CAISETSGSLETQYF
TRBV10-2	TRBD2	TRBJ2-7	TGCGCCAGCCGACTAGCGGAGCACTACGAGCAGTACTTC	CASRLAEHYEQYF
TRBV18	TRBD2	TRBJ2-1	TGTGCCAGCTCACCTGGGACTATCCATGAGCAGTTCTTC	CASSPGTIHEQFF
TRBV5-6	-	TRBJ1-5	TGTGCCAGCAGCTTGGACAACAATCAGCCCCAGCATTTT	CASSLDNNQPQHF
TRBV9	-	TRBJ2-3	TGTGCCAGCAGCTCCCGGACTGTAACAGATACGCAGTATTTT	CASSSRTVTDTQYF
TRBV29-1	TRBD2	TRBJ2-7	TGCAGCGTTGGAGTGACCGGGACTAGCGGACCCTACGAGCAGTACTTC	CSVGVTGTSGPYEQYF
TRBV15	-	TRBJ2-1	TGTGCCACCAGCAGGGTGGGGAGTTTTCCTAGCTCCTACAATGAGCAGTTCTTC	CATSRVGSFPSSYNEQFF
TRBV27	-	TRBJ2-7	TGTGCCAGCAGTTTAAATTCGGACATCGAGCAGTACTTC	CASSLNSDIEQYF
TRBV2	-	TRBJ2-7	TGTGCCAGCAGCGCTACAGGGGAGGACGAGCAGTACTTC	CASSATGEDEQYF
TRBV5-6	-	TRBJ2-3	TGTGCCAGCAGCTTGGTGCGGAGGGCAGATACGCAGTATTTT	CASSLVRRADTQYF
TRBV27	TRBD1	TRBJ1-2	TGTGCCAGCAGTGGGGGACAGGGGGGTTCTAACTATGGCTACACCTTC	CASSGGQGGSNYGYTF
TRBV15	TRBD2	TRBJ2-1	TGTGCCACCAGTGGCGCCGGGACTAGCTCCTACAATGAGCAGTTCTTC	CATSGAGTSSYNEQFF
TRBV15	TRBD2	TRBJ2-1	TGTGCCACCAGCGCCCTAGCGGGAGGTGGGGCTGAGCAGTTCTTC	CATSALAGGGAEQFF